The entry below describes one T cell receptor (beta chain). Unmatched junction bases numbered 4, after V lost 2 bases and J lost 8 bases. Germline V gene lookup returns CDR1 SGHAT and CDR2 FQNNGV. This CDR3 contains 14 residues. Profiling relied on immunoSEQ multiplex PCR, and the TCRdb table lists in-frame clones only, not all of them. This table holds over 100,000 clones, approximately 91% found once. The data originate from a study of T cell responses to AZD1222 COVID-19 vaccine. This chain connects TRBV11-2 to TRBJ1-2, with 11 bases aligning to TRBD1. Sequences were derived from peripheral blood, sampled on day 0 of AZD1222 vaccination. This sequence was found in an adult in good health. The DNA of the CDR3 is TGTGCCAGCAGCTTAAGGACAGGGGGCTTCGGCTACACCTTC. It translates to CASSLRTGGFGYTF.